This is a list of T cell receptor beta chains from one sample in a study of Tregs in tolerant kidney transplant recipients. Assay used: immunoSEQ multiplex PCR; TCRdb lists only in-frame clones, some missing. The table includes roughly 17,000 clones, roughly 80% detected once. Material for sequencing was Tregs from blood. These receptors all come from a human donor in good health. Each CDR3 is given with its conserved first and last residue. The D gene is left open where the match is weak. Clone size is not always given. Where it is, it says once, few, many or a class for expanded clones.

NA	TRBV5-1	TRBD2	TRBJ2-2	CASSPLPGLAGTGELFF	TGCGCCAGCAGCCCCCTACCCGGACTAGCGGGAACCGGGGAGCTGTTTTTT
NA	TRBV19	TRBD1	TRBJ1-1	CASSISILDRGAEAFF	TGTGCCAGTAGCATATCCATTTTGGACAGGGGGGCTGAAGCTTTCTTT
NA	TRBV6-6	NA	TRBJ2-3	CASSRIGDTQYF	TGTGCCAGCAGCCGCATTGGAGATACGCAGTATTTT
NA	TRBV28	TRBD2	TRBJ2-1	CASRHRGVIYNEQFF	TGTGCCAGCAGACATCGGGGGGTAATCTACAATGAGCAGTTCTTC
NA	TRBV4-3	TRBD2	TRBJ2-5	CASSQAGLAWETQYF	TGCGCCAGCAGCCAAGCGGGACTAGCGTGGGAGACCCAGTACTTC
NA	TRBV10-3	NA	TRBJ1-1	CAISRTVNTEAFF	TGTGCCATCAGCAGGACGGTGAACACTGAAGCTTTCTTT
NA	TRBV5-1	TRBD2	TRBJ2-3	CASSPLAGDPDTQYF	TGCGCCAGCAGCCCACTAGCGGGAGACCCAGATACGCAGTATTTT
NA	TRBV27	NA	TRBJ2-2	CASTQRAGYSNTGELFF	TGTGCCAGCACCCAAAGGGCAGGGTATTCAAACACCGGGGAGCTGTTTTTT
NA	TRBV5-4	TRBD1	TRBJ2-7	CASSRTGTGFYEQYF	TGTGCCAGCAGCCGAACCGGGACAGGGTTCTACGAGCAGTACTTC
medium-sized	TRBV28	TRBD1	TRBJ1-5	CASRHTGGSQPQHF	TGTGCCAGCAGACATACAGGGGGAAGTCAGCCCCAGCATTTT
NA	TRBV9	NA	TRBJ1-2	CASSVGGALNYGYTF	TGTGCCAGCAGCGTAGGAGGGGCTCTTAACTATGGCTACACCTTC
NA	TRBV11-3	NA	TRBJ2-4	CASSPGFSGRNIQYF	TGTGCCAGCAGCCCCGGTTTTTCCGGGAGAAACATTCAGTACTTC
NA	TRBV4-2	TRBD2	TRBJ2-1	CASSQEVPILANYISSYNEQFF	TGTGCCAGCAGCCAAGAGGTCCCCATACTAGCGAACTATATTAGCTCCTACAATGAGCAGTTCTTC
NA	TRBV5-1	NA	TRBJ2-5	CASSLGGLQETQYF	TGCGCCAGCAGCTTGGGGGGACTCCAAGAGACCCAGTACTTC
NA	TRBV14	NA	TRBJ2-5	CASSQTGAGKETQYF	TGTGCCAGCAGCCAAACAGGGGCGGGGAAGGAGACCCAGTACTTC
NA	TRBV4-2	NA	TRBJ2-4	CASQDPGPLAKNIQYF	TGTGCCAGCCAAGATCCGGGACCGCTAGCCAAAAACATTCAGTACTTC
NA	TRBV7-2	NA	TRBJ2-5	CASSQEGHSQETQYF	TGTGCCAGCAGCCAAGAAGGGCACAGCCAAGAGACCCAGTACTTC